The count of the clone carrying this T cell receptor beta chain is one. The antigen remains undetermined. These data belong to a study of CD8+ T cells in alopecia areata. Study findings and constraints: Clonality was higher in lesional than normal scalp, especially in alopecia totalis/universalis. Clonality in the scalp and expanded CD8+ clones ranked among the top 100 were significantly decreased by tofacitinib.

cDNA prepared by RNA extraction and subsequent reverse transcription served as the template for sequencing. Data came from immunoSEQ multiplex PCR; TCRdb stores just in-frame clones and leaves some out. The top ten clones hold 30% of a sample with roughly 120,000 clones, 50% to 75% of them seen once. CDR1 is DFQATT, CDR2 SNEGSKA, per germline (reference sequence). V was pared by 6 bases and J by 2 bases, with 5 bases between. The CDR3 has 11 residues. Specified treatment: oral pan-JAK inhibitor, 5-10 mg twice daily. The researchers isolated CD4+ and CD8+ T cells from PBMCs by sorting. The sequencing here drew on CD8+ T cells sorted from blood, taken at week 4, from a patient treated with tofacitinib. The receptor's source is a human donor with alopecia areata. The rearrangement uses TRBV20-1 and TRBJ2-1; D call uncertain. This CDR3 reads CSADTYNEQFF. The CDR3 nucleotides are TGCAGTGCCGACACCTACAATGAGCAGTTCTTC.